The 19 T cell receptor beta chains listed next were all sequenced from one sample in a study of shared clonotypes between healthy human individuals. Generated by immunoSEQ multiplex PCR, the TCRdb table keeps only in-frame clones and is missing some. The table shows hundreds of thousands of clones, with 96% occurring only once. CD45RO-negative cells were positively selected for CCR7, leaving out terminally differentiated effector memory CD45RA+ cells. Sample: naive CD8+ T cells sorted from blood. The receptors shown here come from a woman in her twenties or thirties in good health.

The chain combines TRBV28 with TRBJ1-2; D is unclear. Trimming cost V 2 bases and J 4 bases, with 20 bases left between them. The CDR3 loop spans 17 amino acids. Per the germline V gene, CDR1 is MDHEN and CDR2 is SYDVKM. CDR3 residues: CASSLGRTGIFGYGYTF. The CDR3 coding sequence is TGTGCCAGCAGTTTAGGAAGGACGGGTATCTTTGGCTATGGCTACACCTTC.

The chain links TRBV27 to TRBJ2-7; 7 nucleotides line up with TRBD2. The V gene end was trimmed by 7 bases and the J gene end by 4 bases; junction bases not matched to a gene: 1. The CDR3 runs to 11 residues. Germline CDR1 and CDR2: MNHEY and SMNVEV (reference sequence). CDR3 bases: TGTGCCAGCACTAGCGGATACGAGCAGTACTTC. Its protein product is CASTSGYEQYF.

V and J are TRBV6-5 and TRBJ2-7, with D possibly matching TRBD1 (5 bases). Between the trimmed V and J ends, which lost 6 bases and 4 bases, there was a span of 19 bases. Per germline, CDR1 MNHEY and CDR2 SVGAGI. This CDR3 is built from 15 residues. The CDR3 sequence is CASSPGRSGGYEQYF. The CDR3 region has the DNA TGTGCCAGCAGCCCAGGGCGTAGTGGTGGGTACGAGCAGTACTTC.

This chain connects TRBV28 to TRBJ2-3; D is ambiguous. CDR3 length equals 14 residues. Germline values: CDR1 MDHEN, CDR2 SYDVKM. Trimming stripped 6 bases from V and 1 base from J, with 11 bases between. The CDR3 region has the DNA TGTGCCAGCAGACCCTCACAAGGCACAGATACGCAGTATTTT. Protein: CASRPSQGTDTQYF.

In this sample, this clone turned up a few times. The V call is TRBV19, the J call TRBJ1-4, with D possibly TRBD1 on 6 matching bases. CDR1 and CDR2 from the germline V gene are LNHDA and SQIVND (reference sequence). The CDR3 is made up of 14 amino acids. With 3 bases removed from V and 8 bases from J, the gap between germline ends came to 13 bases. CDR3 DNA sequence: TGTGCCAGTAGTATGATAGGGGGAGGAGAAAAACTGTTTTTT. Its protein is CASSMIGGGEKLFF.

V usage is TRBV29-1 and J usage is TRBJ2-5, with D unclear. Judging by the DNA end, TRBJ2-7 fits better; the J call may be wrong. The germline CDR1 and CDR2 sequences are SQVTM and ANQGSEA. The CDR3 is 12 amino acids. DNA for the CDR3: TGCAGCGCCCCCGACTCGGTGGGCGAGCAGTACTTC. It yields the protein CSAPDSVGEQYF.

The chain couples TRBV27 to TRBJ2-7, with 8 bases identical to TRBD1. The trim removed 1 base at V and 3 bases at J, leaving 11 bases unmatched. The CDR3 covers 17 residues. Germline V gives CDR1 MNHEY, CDR2 SMNVEV (reference sequence). Written as DNA, the CDR3 is TGTGCCAGCAGTTTATTCCCACCCGGGACAGGCTTCTACGAGCAGTACTTC. Translating it yields CASSLFPPGTGFYEQYF.

The gene calls are TRBV5-4 and TRBJ2-2; 9 nucleotides align to TRBD1. J lost 4 bases, V lost 5 bases, and 6 bases had no gene match. This CDR3 has 15 amino acids. The germline V gene has CDR1 SGHNT and CDR2 YYREEE (reference sequence). In DNA, the CDR3 is TGTGCCAGCAGTCAGACAGGGGGGTCCACCGGGGAGCTGTTTTTT. This gives the protein CASSQTGGSTGELFF.

V and J are TRBV10-3 and TRBJ2-3; TRBD2 matches 10 bases. Per the germline V gene, CDR1 is ENHRY and CDR2 is SYGVKD. V shed 3 bases and J 1 base; nucleotides not matched to a gene: 10. The CDR3 totals 18 residues. CDR3 coding DNA: TGTGCCATCAGTGAAGGGGGGCTAGCGGGAGTGGGCACAGATACGCAGTATTTT. It translates to CAISEGGLAGVGTDTQYF.

This clone was recorded only once. The V and J genes are TRBV6-1 and TRBJ1-1; D is uncertain. There are 11 residues in the CDR3. Trimming stripped 1 base from V and 13 bases from J, with 10 bases between. Germline lookup yields CDR1 MNHNS and CDR2 SASEGT. The CDR3 protein is CASSEGAVIFF. As DNA, the CDR3 is TGTGCCAGCAGTGAAGGAGCGGTAATTTTCTTT.

This chain connects TRBV13 to TRBJ2-1, with 11 bases matching TRBD2. V lost 4 bases, J lost 2 bases, and 7 bases stayed unmatched. The CDR3 contains 17 residues. Germline loops: CDR1 PRHDT, CDR2 FYEKMQ (reference sequence). CDR3 sequence (DNA): TGTGCCAGCAGCTCCCAGGAACTAGCGGGAGCCTACAATGAGCAGTTCTTC. Protein product: CASSSQELAGAYNEQFF.

This clone was counted once. This chain joins TRBV19 and TRBJ2-7; D is perhaps TRBD1 (6 bases). The CDR3 totals 14 residues. Germline-derived CDR1 and CDR2 are LNHDA and SQIVND (reference sequence). The germline V and J ends were trimmed by 5 bases and 3 bases, with 14 bases remaining between them. The CDR3 nucleotides read TGTGCCAGTAGTGCAGGACAGAGAGACTACGAGCAGTACTTC. It is translated as CASSAGQRDYEQYF.

This chain connects TRBV28 to TRBJ1-5; no clear D. This CDR3 comprises 13 residues. Trimming left V 7 bases short and J 4 bases short, with 11 bases between. In germline, CDR1 is MDHEN, CDR2 SYDVKM. The CDR3 is CASNRGLNQPQHF. The CDR3, as DNA: TGTGCCAGCAACCGCGGATTAAATCAGCCCCAGCATTTT.

V gene TRBV7-9 combines with J gene TRBJ2-7, with 9 bases matching TRBD1. Germline V lookup: CDR1 SEHNR, CDR2 FQNEAQ (reference sequence). The CDR3 totals 12 residues. The V gene end was trimmed by 6 bases and the J gene end by 6 bases; junction bases not matched to a gene: 3. In nucleotides, the CDR3 is TGTGCCAGCAGGGGGACAGGGCGCGAGCAGTACTTC. The encoded protein is CASRGTGREQYF.

The chain is built from TRBV28 and TRBJ2-7, with TRBD2 matching over 10 bases. Trimming at V came to 7 bases and at J to 6 bases, leaving 15 bases not matched to a gene. CDR1 and CDR2 from the germline V gene are MDHEN and SYDVKM. This CDR3 comprises 16 residues. CDR3 amino acids: CASIPWGASGSFEQYF. The CDR3 DNA reads TGTGCCAGCATTCCCTGGGGGGCTAGCGGGAGTTTCGAGCAGTACTTC.

The CDR3 DNA reads TGTGCCAGCAGCTTAGACCGAACAAAAGAGACCCAGTACTTC. Translation gives CASSLDRTKETQYF. V is TRBV7-9 and J is TRBJ2-5; D remains ambiguous. With 1 base removed from V and 3 bases from J, the gap between germline ends came to 9 bases. The CDR3 runs 14 residues. Looked up from germline, CDR1 is SEHNR and CDR2 is FQNEAQ (reference sequence).

The chain employs TRBV11-2 and TRBJ2-3; the D call may be TRBD1 or TRBD2 (5 bases each). V was shortened by 1 base and J by 2 bases, with 13 bases between the two germline ends. The CDR3 loop spans 16 amino acids. The V gene's germline CDR1 is SGHAT and CDR2 FQNNGV. This chain's CDR3 is CASSLAGQGATDTQYF. CDR3 DNA: TGTGCCAGCAGCTTAGCCGGGCAGGGAGCCACAGATACGCAGTATTTT.

V gene TRBV28 combines with J gene TRBJ2-1; D gene uncertain. This CDR3 is built from 13 residues. CDR1 and CDR2 (germline): MDHEN, SYDVKM. The V end was cut by 10 bases, the J end by 5 bases, with 15 bases between. The CDR3 sequence: CATSETSNNEQFF. The CDR3 DNA reads as TGTGCCACTTCGGAGACGTCAAACAATGAGCAGTTCTTC. The entire variable domain, with the rest obtained from reference TRBV28 and TRBJ2-1, is as follows: DVKVTQSSRYLVKRTGEKVFLECVQDMDHENMFWYRQDPGLGLRLIYFSYDVKMKEKGDIPEGYSVSREKKERFSLILESASTNQTSMYLCATSETSNNEQFFGPGTRLTVL.

The chain links TRBV13 to TRBJ2-7; perhaps TRBD1 as D (6 bases). The CDR3 has 14 amino acids. Trimming left V 4 bases short and J 6 bases short, with 16 bases between. The germline V gene encodes CDR1 PRHDT and CDR2 FYEKMQ (reference sequence). CDR3 bases: TGTGCCAGCAGCTCAGGGGACCGCTCCGGCGAGCAGTACTTC. Protein: CASSSGDRSGEQYF.